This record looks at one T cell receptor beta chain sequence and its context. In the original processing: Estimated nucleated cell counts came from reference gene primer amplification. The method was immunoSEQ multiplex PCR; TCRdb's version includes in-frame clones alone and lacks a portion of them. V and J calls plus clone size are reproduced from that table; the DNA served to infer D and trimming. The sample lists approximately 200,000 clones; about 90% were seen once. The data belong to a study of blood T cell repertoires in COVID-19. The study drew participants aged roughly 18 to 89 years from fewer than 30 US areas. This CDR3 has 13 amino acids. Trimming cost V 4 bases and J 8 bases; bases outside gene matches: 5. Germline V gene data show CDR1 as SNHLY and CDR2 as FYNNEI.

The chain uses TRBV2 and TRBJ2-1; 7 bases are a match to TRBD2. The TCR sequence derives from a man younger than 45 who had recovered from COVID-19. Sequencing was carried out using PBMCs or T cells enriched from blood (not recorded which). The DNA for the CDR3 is TGTGCCAGCAGTGGGGACTACGCCGATGAGCAGTTCTTC. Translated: CASSGDYADEQFF.